The T cell receptor beta chain under discussion was sequenced for a study of T cells in Graves' hyperthyroidism and ophthalmopathy. Germline V gene sequence: CDR1 SNHLY, CDR2 FYNNEI. The V end lost 6 bases, the J end lost 4 bases, and 15 bases lay between the germline ends. The CDR3 extends over 14 amino acids. Absence of ophthalmopathy progression within 18 months defined stable Graves' hyperthyroidism. Diagnosis of hyperthyroidism was new in patients aged 18 to 65, and its duration was under 2 months. This clonotype was counted at least ten times. Its antigen is still unknown. Template material for amplifying TCR beta CDR3 regions consisted of RNA transcripts. The HTBI primer set drove a first-round RT-PCR of the TCR CDR3. One entry per CDR3 protein, called by TCRdb with MiXCR from the multiplex PCR reads. The table records around 690,000 distinct CDR3 sequences, roughly a sixth of them present only once.

Findings and limits, study-wide: In blood, most of the thyroid clonotypes expanded above 0.001 were also present.

The origin of this receptor is a man aged 50 or older with Graves' hyperthyroidism. This chain joins TRBV2 and TRBJ1-1; D may be TRBD1 (6 bases). Material for sequencing was blood. The CDR3 reads CASREDSTVTEAFF. CDR3 in DNA: TGTGCCAGCAGGGAGGACAGTACGGTCACTGAAGCTTTCTTT.